A single sample is the source of the 10 T cell receptor beta chains below, sequenced in a study of control samples from healthy donors and cancer patients. Profiling relied on immunoSEQ multiplex PCR, and the TCRdb table lists in-frame clones only, not all of them. The profile shows 150,000 to 200,000 clones, 90% to 95% of them singletons. The sample consisted of blood. These TCRs come from a woman in her twenties or thirties in good health.

This chain connects TRBV5-1 to TRBJ2-1; 9 bases agree with TRBD2. V was clipped by 0 bases and J by 2 bases; unmatched bases: 0. From germline, CDR1 is SGHRS and CDR2 YFSETQ. CDR3 length: 15 amino acids. The CDR3 spells CASSLASGTYNEQFF. CDR3 DNA sequence: TGCGCCAGCAGCTTGGCTAGCGGGACCTACAATGAGCAGTTCTTC.

This sequence joins TRBV7-9 and TRBJ1-1; D might be TRBD1 (6 bases). Trimming took off 9 bases at V and 3 bases at J, with 11 bases between the two ends. The CDR3 totals 12 residues. Germline CDR1 SEHNR, CDR2 FQNEAQ (reference sequence). The CDR3 DNA follows: TGTGCCAGTGGGGACACCGACACTGAAGCTTTCTTT. Its protein is CASGDTDTEAFF.

The chain couples TRBV27 to TRBJ1-1; TRBD1 is a possible D gene (5 bases). Trimming removed 2 bases from V and 4 bases from J, with 20 bases in between. The CDR3 sequence is 17 residues long. The V gene's germline CDR1 is MNHEY and CDR2 SMNVEV (reference sequence). The CDR3 here is CASSLRTAGTGITEAFF. For the CDR3, the DNA is TGTGCCAGCAGTTTAAGGACCGCCGGGACTGGAATCACTGAAGCTTTCTTT.

A note on this clone: Other DNA sequences in this specimen translate into the identical CDR3. The V and J genes are TRBV7-3 and TRBJ2-1; 9 positions match TRBD2. Germline V CDR1 and CDR2: SGHTA, FQGTGA. J gave up 6 bases and V 2 bases, and 2 bases lay outside the gene matches. This CDR3 region has 14 residues. CDR3 amino acids: CASSLAGGPNEQFF. DNA of the CDR3: TGTGCCAGCAGCTTAGCGGGAGGGCCCAATGAGCAGTTCTTC.

The count of this clone is one. The gene calls are TRBV19 and TRBJ2-5; D call uncertain. This CDR3 contains 13 residues. Germline V CDR1 and CDR2: LNHDA, SQIVND (reference sequence). Trimming removed 3 bases from V and 1 base from J, with 6 bases in between. Here the CDR3 DNA reads TGTGCCAGTAGTATGCAGGTCCAAGAGACCCAGTACTTC. Translated: CASSMQVQETQYF.

This clone was observed a handful of times. The rearrangement uses TRBV19 and TRBJ1-1; a weak D match, TRBD1 (5 bases). Trimming left V 7 bases short and J 0 bases short, with 12 bases between. Germline V lookup: CDR1 LNHDA, CDR2 SQIVND (reference sequence). This CDR3 has 14 residues. In nucleotides, the CDR3 is TGTGCCAGTAATACCAGACAGATGAACACTGAAGCTTTCTTT. Its protein is CASNTRQMNTEAFF.

The count of this clone is one. The chain uses TRBV7-9 and TRBJ2-1, with TRBD2 identical over 10 bases. The CDR3 extends over 15 amino acids. Germline trimming cut 0 bases from V and 8 bases from J; bases unmatched to any gene: 4. Looked up from germline, CDR1 is SEHNR and CDR2 is FQNEAQ (reference sequence). In DNA, the CDR3 is TGTGCCAGCAGCTTAGCCCTAGCGGGAGTCGATGAGCAGTTCTTC. Translating it yields CASSLALAGVDEQFF.

The rearrangement uses TRBV3-1 (or the pseudogene TRBV3-2) and TRBJ1-2, with no clear D. CDR3 length: 13 residues. V gave up 1 base and J gave up 7 bases, with 10 bases separating them. CDR1 and CDR2 (germline): LGHDT, YNNKEL (reference sequence). DNA of the CDR3: TGTGCCAGCAGCCAAGCTCAAGGGTTTGGCTACACCTTC. As protein: CASSQAQGFGYTF.

The rearrangement joins TRBV5-1 to TRBJ2-3; tentative D call: TRBD1 (5 bases). Germline V gene data show CDR1 as SGHRS and CDR2 as YFSETQ. The CDR3 runs 15 residues. V was trimmed by 4 bases and J by 0 bases, leaving 12 bases between them. CDR3 region: CASSRHRQSTDTQYF. CDR3 nucleotide sequence: TGCGCCAGCAGCAGGCACCGACAGAGCACAGATACGCAGTATTTT.

This clone was detected once. The CDR3: CASSPGQGFASGNTIYF. For the CDR3, the DNA is TGTGCCAGTAGCCCGGGACAGGGGTTTGCCTCTGGAAACACCATATATTTT. The rearrangement links TRBV19 to TRBJ1-3; TRBD1 matches at 10 bases. V gave up 6 bases and J gave up 0 bases; unmatched junction bases: 8. The V gene's germline CDR1 is LNHDA and CDR2 SQIVND (reference sequence). This CDR3 spans 17 amino acids.